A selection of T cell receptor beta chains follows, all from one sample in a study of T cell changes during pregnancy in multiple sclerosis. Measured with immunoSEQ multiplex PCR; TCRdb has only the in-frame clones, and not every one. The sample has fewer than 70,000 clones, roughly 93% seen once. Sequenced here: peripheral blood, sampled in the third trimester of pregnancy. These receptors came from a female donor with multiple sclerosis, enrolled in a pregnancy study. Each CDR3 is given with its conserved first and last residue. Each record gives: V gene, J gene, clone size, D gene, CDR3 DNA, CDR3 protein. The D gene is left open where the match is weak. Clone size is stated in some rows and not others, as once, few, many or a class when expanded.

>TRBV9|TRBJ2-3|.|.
TGTGCCAGCAGCGTCAAGGGGGGCACAGATACGCAGTATTTT
CASSVKGGTDTQYF
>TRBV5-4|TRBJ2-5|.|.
TGTGCCAGCAGACCGGGACAAGGAGGAGAGACCCAGTACTTC
CASRPGQGGETQYF
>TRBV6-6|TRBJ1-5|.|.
TGTGCCAGCAAGGGGGACAAGGATCTGGGGCCCCAGCATTTT
CASKGDKDLGPQHF
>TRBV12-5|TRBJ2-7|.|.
TGTGCTAGTGGTTTGGTACTAACGGGCGAGCAGTACTTC
CASGLVLTGEQYF
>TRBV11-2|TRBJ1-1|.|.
TGTGCCAGCAGCTTAGTGGCGGGGTCAACTGAAGCTTTCTTT
CASSLVAGSTEAFF
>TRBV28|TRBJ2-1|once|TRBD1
TGTGCCAGCAGTTTCGGGGACAGGGGTAATGAGCAGTTCTTC
CASSFGDRGNEQFF
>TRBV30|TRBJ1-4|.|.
TGTGCCTGGAGTGTGACGGGTGAAAAACTGTTTTTT
CAWSVTGEKLFF
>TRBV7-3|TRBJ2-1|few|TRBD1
TGTGCCAGCAGCCGGTTGGGACAGGGAAGTGGTGAGCAGTTCTTC
CASSRLGQGSGEQFF
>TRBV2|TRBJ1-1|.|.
TGTGCCAGCAGGCGAGAGGGTTTAACTGAAGCTTTCTTT
CASRREGLTEAFF
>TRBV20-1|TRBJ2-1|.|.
TGCAGTGCTACTGTCCAATCGCGGTTCTTC
CSATVQSRFF
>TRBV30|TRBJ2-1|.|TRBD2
TGTGCCTGGAGTGTACAACTAGCGGTCTACAATGAGCAGTTCTTC
CAWSVQLAVYNEQFF
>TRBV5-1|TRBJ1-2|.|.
TGCGCCAGCAGCTTGGCTACTAAGGGGCCCTACTATGGCTACACCTTC
CASSLATKGPYYGYTF
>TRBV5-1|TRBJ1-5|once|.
TGCGCCAGCAGCTTGGATCCGGGGTATAGCAATCAGCCCCAGCATTTT
CASSLDPGYSNQPQHF
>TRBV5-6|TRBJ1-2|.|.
TGTGCCAGCAGCCGGAATGGGAGGGACTATGGCTACACCTTC
CASSRNGRDYGYTF
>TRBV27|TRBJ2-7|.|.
TGTGCCAGCAGTTTAGCTGACAATAGCTCCTACGAGCAGTACTTC
CASSLADNSSYEQYF
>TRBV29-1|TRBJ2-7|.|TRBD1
TGCAGCGTTAAACGGGACAGCTCCTACGAGCAGTACTTC
CSVKRDSSYEQYF
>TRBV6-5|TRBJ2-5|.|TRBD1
TGTGCCAGCAAGAATTGGGACAGTCGGACCCAGTACTTC
CASKNWDSRTQYF
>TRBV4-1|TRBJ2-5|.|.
TGCGCCAGCAGCCAAGTTGCAGGGGAGACCCAGTACTTC
CASSQVAGETQYF
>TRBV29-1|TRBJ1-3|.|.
TGCAGCGTCGGACAGACCTCTGGAAACACCATATATTTT
CSVGQTSGNTIYF
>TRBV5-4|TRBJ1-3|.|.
TGTGCCAGCAGCTCCGACAGAGCTGGAAACACCATATATTTT
CASSSDRAGNTIYF
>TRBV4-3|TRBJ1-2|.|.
TGCGCCAGCAGCCAAGGTCTGCGGCAGAGCAACTATGGCTACACCTTC
CASSQGLRQSNYGYTF
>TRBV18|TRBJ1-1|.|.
TGTGCCAGCTCCCGGGGAGACACTGAAGCTTTCTTT
CASSRGDTEAFF
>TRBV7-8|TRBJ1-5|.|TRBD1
TGTGCCAGCAGCTTACACGACAGGGTCTGGAATCAGCCCCAGCATTTT
CASSLHDRVWNQPQHF
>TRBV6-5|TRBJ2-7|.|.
TGTGCCAGCACACCGTCAGGCGGGGCCTCCTACGAGCAGTACTTC
CASTPSGGASYEQYF
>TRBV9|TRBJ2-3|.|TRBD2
TGTGCCAGCAGCGGGACTAGTCTGCGGGGGGCAGATACGCAGTATTTT
CASSGTSLRGADTQYF
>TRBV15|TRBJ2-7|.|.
TGTGCCACCAGCAGAGTCGAAGGCGGAGCCTACGAGCAGTACTTC
CATSRVEGGAYEQYF
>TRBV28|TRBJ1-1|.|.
TGTGCCAGCAGTTTAGATGGGCTGAACACTGAAGCTTTCTTT
CASSLDGLNTEAFF
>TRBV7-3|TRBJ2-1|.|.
TGTGCCAGCAGCTTAACGGGGGCTAACAATGAGCAGTTCTTC
CASSLTGANNEQFF
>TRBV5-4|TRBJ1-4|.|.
TGTGCCAGCAGCTTGGAAGGGGTTAGGGAAAAACTGTTTTTT
CASSLEGVREKLFF
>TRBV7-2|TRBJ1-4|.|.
TGTGCCAGCAGCTTAGATTTCGAATCCGGAAAACTGTTTTTT
CASSLDFESGKLFF
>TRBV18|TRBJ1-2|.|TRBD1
TGTGCCAGCTCACCTCCCGACAGGGGATTTACGTATGGCTACACCTTC
CASSPPDRGFTYGYTF
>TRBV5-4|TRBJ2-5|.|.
TGTGCCAGTTCCTCCTCCAGGGGTACTGAGACCCAGTACTTC
CASSSSRGTETQYF
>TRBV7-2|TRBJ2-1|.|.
TGTGCCAGCAGCCCAGACAACGGACTTGAGAATGAGCAGTTCTTC
CASSPDNGLENEQFF
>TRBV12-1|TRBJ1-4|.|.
TGTGCCAGCAGCTTTGCGGGGACAGGGGGAGGTGGAGAAAAACTGTTTTTT
CASSFAGTGGGGEKLFF
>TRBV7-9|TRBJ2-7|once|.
TGTGCCAGCAGCCCTAGAGGTTCAGGGTCCTACGAGCAGTACTTC
CASSPRGSGSYEQYF
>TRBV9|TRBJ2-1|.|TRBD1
TGTGCCAGCAGCGGTCCAACGGGACAGGGAAACAATGAGCAGTTCTTC
CASSGPTGQGNNEQFF
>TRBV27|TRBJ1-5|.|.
TGTGCCAGCAGTTTATCAGGGGTGGGGCAGCCCCAGCATTTT
CASSLSGVGQPQHF
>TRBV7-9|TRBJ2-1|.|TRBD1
TGTGCCAGCAGCCCCAGACCGGGACAGGGTTCCTACAATGAGCAGTTCTTC
CASSPRPGQGSYNEQFF
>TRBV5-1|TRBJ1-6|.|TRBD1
TGCGCCAGCAGCATACGACAGGGTGGGGAATCACCCCTCCACTTT
CASSIRQGGESPLHF
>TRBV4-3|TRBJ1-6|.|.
TGCGCCAGCAGCCAAGGCGCAGGGATTAATTCACCCCTCCACTTT
CASSQGAGINSPLHF
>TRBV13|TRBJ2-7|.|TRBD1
TGTGCCAGCAGCTTAGTAGGGACAGGGTACTACGAGCAGTACTTC
CASSLVGTGYYEQYF
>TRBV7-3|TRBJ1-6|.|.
TGTGCCAGCAGCGCGGTTGGCCCGAGCTCCTATAATTCACCCCTCCACTTT
CASSAVGPSSYNSPLHF
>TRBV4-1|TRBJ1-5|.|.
TGCGCCAGCAGCCAAGATCGAGCGGATAGCAATCAGCCCCAGCATTTT
CASSQDRADSNQPQHF
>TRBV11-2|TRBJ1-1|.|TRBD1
TGTGCCAGCAGCTCTCGGCCAGGGGGGAACACTGAAGCTTTCTTT
CASSSRPGGNTEAFF
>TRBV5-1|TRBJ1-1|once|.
TGCGCCAGCAGCCCGGGGTCACCGCTGAACACTGAAGCTTTCTTT
CASSPGSPLNTEAFF
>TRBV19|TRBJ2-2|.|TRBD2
TGTGCCAGTAGTACAAGACTAGCGGGGGACACCGGGGAGCTGTTTTTT
CASSTRLAGDTGELFF
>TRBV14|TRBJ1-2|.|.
TGTGCCAGCAGCCAAGGCTCGGGGATAGGCTATGGCTACACCTTC
CASSQGSGIGYGYTF
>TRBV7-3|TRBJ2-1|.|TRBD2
TGTGCCAGCAGCCGAGGACTAGCGGGGGGACAAAATGAGCAGTTCTTC
CASSRGLAGGQNEQFF
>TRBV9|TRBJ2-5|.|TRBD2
TGTGCCAGCAGCGTAGGCAGCGGGGGCCAAGAGACCCAGTACTTC
CASSVGSGGQETQYF
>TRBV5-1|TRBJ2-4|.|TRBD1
TGCGCCAGCAGCCCGACCACAGGGGGCGCGGACATTCAGTACTTC
CASSPTTGGADIQYF
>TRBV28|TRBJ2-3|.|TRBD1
TGTGCCAGCAGTCCGGGACAGGGGCCATATACGCAGTATTTT
CASSPGQGPYTQYF
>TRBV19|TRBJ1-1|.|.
TGTGCCAGTAGTATACGAGGTTCGGAAGCTTTCTTT
CASSIRGSEAFF
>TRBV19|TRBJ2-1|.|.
TGTGCCAGTAGCCCGACACGTTCGGGAGAGCAGTTCTTC
CASSPTRSGEQFF
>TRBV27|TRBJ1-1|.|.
TGTGCCAGCAGCTGGACCGGACAGCTGAACACTGAAGCTTTCTTT
CASSWTGQLNTEAFF
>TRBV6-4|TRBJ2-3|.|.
TGTGCCAGCTCTAACGGGGGTCCAGATACGCAGTATTTT
CASSNGGPDTQYF
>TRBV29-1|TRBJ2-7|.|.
TGCAGCGTTGGGCGGGGCTCCTACGAGCAGTACTTC
CSVGRGSYEQYF
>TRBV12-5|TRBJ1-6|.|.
TGTGCTAGTGGTTTGGTAGGTGGTCCCCCAGGACATAATAATTCACCCCTCCACTTT
CASGLVGGPPGHNNSPLHF
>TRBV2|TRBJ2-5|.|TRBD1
TGTGCCAGCAGAGTAGGGGGCCTCAGGGAGACCCAGTACTTC
CASRVGGLRETQYF
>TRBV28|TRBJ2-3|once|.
TGTGCCAGCAGTTTCGGGCAGGGCGGGGGCACAGATACGCAGTATTTT
CASSFGQGGGTDTQYF